One TCR beta chain is described in this entry. Its target is unknown. The sample belongs to a study of T cell responses to AZD1222 COVID-19 vaccine. Study observations and caveats: The sample set comprised mostly white British donors with more females, and clonal diversity was possibly underestimated.

This CDR3 contains 14 residues. Germline CDR1 MNHEY, CDR2 SVGEGT. Trimming stripped 2 bases from V and 10 bases from J, with 15 bases between. Produced via immunoSEQ multiplex PCR; TCRdb's table is partial and in-frame only. The sample records approximately 100,000 clones, approximately 90% being singletons. The chain combines TRBV6-2 or TRBV6-3 with TRBJ2-1, with unresolved D. This clonotype originated in an adult in good health. This specimen consisted of peripheral blood, obtained on day 0 of AZD1222 vaccination. In DNA form, the CDR3 reads TGTGCCAGCAGTTACAAGGGAACCAGCCGAGAGCAGTTCTTC. Translating gives CASSYKGTSREQFF.